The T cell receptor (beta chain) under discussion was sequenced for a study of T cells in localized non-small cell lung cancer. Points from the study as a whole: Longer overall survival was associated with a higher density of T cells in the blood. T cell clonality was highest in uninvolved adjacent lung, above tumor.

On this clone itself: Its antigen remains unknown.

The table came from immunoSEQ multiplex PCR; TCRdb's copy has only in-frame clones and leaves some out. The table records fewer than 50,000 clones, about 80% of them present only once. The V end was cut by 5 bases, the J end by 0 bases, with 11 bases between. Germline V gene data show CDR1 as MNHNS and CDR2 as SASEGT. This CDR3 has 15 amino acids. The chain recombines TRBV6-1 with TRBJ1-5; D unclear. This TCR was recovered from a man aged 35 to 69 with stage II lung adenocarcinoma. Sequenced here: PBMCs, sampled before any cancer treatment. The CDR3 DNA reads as TGTGCCAGCAGTTTAGCCAGGAATAGCAATCAGCCCCAGCATTTT. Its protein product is CASSLARNSNQPQHF.